One and the same sample provided the 27 T cell receptor beta chains below, sequenced in a study of a mutant IDH1 vaccine in newly diagnosed glioma. The repertoire was sequenced with immunoSEQ multiplex PCR; TCRdb's copy has only in-frame clones and lacks some. The table lists some 60,000 clones, 84% of them singletons, with around 3.5% in the top ten. Their antigens remain unidentified. This sample's time point: week 11, during vaccination. Vaccinated patients received 300 ug of mutant IDH1 20-mer peptide per dose, with topical imiquimod. Sequenced material: PBMCs, taken from a glioma patient whose treatment included an IDH1 peptide vaccine. The receptor set was obtained from a man aged 25 to 40 with glioma.

This rearrangement joins TRBV28 to TRBJ1-5; D not resolved. Trimming took off 7 bases at V and 4 bases at J, with 14 bases between the two ends. The CDR3 loop spans 14 amino acids. Looked up from germline, CDR1 is MDHEN and CDR2 is SYDVKM. CDR3 amino acids: CASTLLGGNQPQHF. The CDR3 DNA reads TGTGCCAGCACCCTCCTTGGAGGGAATCAGCCCCAGCATTTT.

The chain uses TRBV27 and TRBJ1-1; D call uncertain. The CDR3 consists of 14 residues. Germline-derived CDR1 and CDR2 are MNHEY and SMNVEV (reference sequence). V lost 6 bases and J lost 5, with 16 bases in between. The CDR3 is CASSPQRRGTEAFF. In DNA, the CDR3 is TGTGCCAGCAGCCCTCAGAGGCGGGGAACTGAAGCTTTCTTT.

This chain joins TRBV27 and TRBJ2-6; D is perhaps TRBD1 (6 bases). CDR3 length: 15 amino acids. Germline CDR1 reads MNHEY; CDR2 reads SMNVEV (reference sequence). The V gene lost 6 bases and the J gene lost 0 bases, with 9 bases spanning the gap. The CDR3 DNA follows: TGTGCCAGCAGAACAGGGAGCTCTGGGGCCAACGTCCTGACTTTC. The encoded protein is CASRTGSSGANVLTF.

The chain uses TRBV25-1 and TRBJ1-4, with no clear D. CDR1 is MGHDK, CDR2 SYGVNS, per germline. Trimming removed 2 bases at V and 0 bases at J, with 10 bases between. The CDR3 extends over 16 amino acids. CDR3 residues: CASSERITTTNEKLFF. CDR3 sequence (DNA): TGTGCCAGCAGTGAAAGGATAACAACAACTAATGAAAAACTGTTTTTT.

The V and J genes are TRBV27 and TRBJ1-2, with a possible D match to TRBD1 (5 bases). Germline CDR1 is MNHEY and CDR2 is SMNVEV (reference sequence). V was pared by 7 bases and J by 2 bases, with 17 bases between. This CDR3 region has 15 residues. CDR3 in DNA: TGTGCCAGCACCCCCCGGAGGGGCTCGAACTATGGCTACACCTTC. Translation: CASTPRRGSNYGYTF.

V usage is TRBV19 and J usage is TRBJ2-3; D remains unclear. The CDR3 is 16 amino acids. The germline V gene has CDR1 LNHDA and CDR2 SQIVND (reference sequence). Trimming stripped 2 bases from V and 0 bases from J, with 12 bases between. The DNA of the CDR3 is TGTGCCAGTAGTATATTTGCAGATACTAGCACAGATACGCAGTATTTT. This gives the protein CASSIFADTSTDTQYF.

This CDR3 is CASSSFDGQGQFF. The CDR3, as DNA: TGTGCCAGCAGCTCGTTTGACGGCCAGGGGCAGTTCTTC. The J gene is TRBJ2-1, the V gene TRBV13, with D possibly TRBD1 on 5 matching bases. Germline CDR1 and CDR2: PRHDT and FYEKMQ (reference sequence). The CDR3 is 13 amino acids. The ends were cut back, 4 bases at V and 12 bases at J, with 16 bases in the middle. The full variable domain, completed using reference TRBV13 and TRBJ2-1, is AAGVIQSPRHLIKEKRETATLKCYPIPRHDTVYWYQQGPGQDPQFLISFYEKMQSDKGSIPDRFSAQQFSDYHSELNMSSLELGDSALYFCASSSFDGQGQFFGPGTRLTVL.

J is TRBJ2-3 and V is TRBV28; D call uncertain. The CDR3 loop spans 12 amino acids. V lost 6 bases to trimming and J lost 5 bases, with 9 bases between them. The germline V gene encodes CDR1 MDHEN and CDR2 SYDVKM. CDR3 sequence (DNA): TGTGCCAGCAGAGGACCTTTAGATACGCAGTATTTT. Translated: CASRGPLDTQYF.

The chain joins TRBV28 to TRBJ1-5, with no clear D. The CDR3 is 14 residues long. V lost 3 bases to trimming and J lost 6 bases, with 12 bases between them. Germline V gene sequence: CDR1 MDHEN, CDR2 SYDVKM. The CDR3, as DNA: TGTGCCAGCAGTTTCTTTTGGGAAAGTCAGCCCCAGCATTTT. It specifies CASSFFWESQPQHF.

The chain's CDR3 is CASSSRGGTLTTDTQYF. CDR3 bases: TGTGCCAGCAGCTCAAGGGGCGGGACCCTAACGACAGATACGCAGTATTTT. The chain links TRBV11-2 to TRBJ2-3, with D maybe TRBD2 (6 bases). From germline, CDR1 is SGHAT and CDR2 FQNNGV. This CDR3 is built from 17 residues. V was pared by 4 bases and J by 3 bases, with 20 bases between.

The chain links TRBV30 to TRBJ2-5; D ambiguous. Looked up from germline, CDR1 is GTSNPN and CDR2 is SVGIG (reference sequence). The V end lost 2 bases, the J end lost 1 base, and 8 bases lay between the germline ends. There are 13 residues in the CDR3. Written as DNA, the CDR3 is TGTGCCTGGAGTCCAGGCGCCCAAGAGACCCAGTACTTC. This gives the protein CAWSPGAQETQYF.

The chain combines TRBV7-9 with TRBJ2-5, with TRBD1 as a possible D gene (6 bases). The CDR3 is made up of 14 amino acids. Germline V gene lookup returns CDR1 SEHNR and CDR2 FQNEAQ (reference sequence). Trimming removed 4 bases at V and 1 base at J, with 10 bases between. This chain's CDR3 is CASSSPRGQETQYF. CDR3 nucleotides: TGTGCCAGCAGCTCCCCCAGGGGCCAAGAGACCCAGTACTTC.

The rearrangement uses TRBV9 and TRBJ2-3; TRBD2 aligns across 11 bases. CDR3 length equals 16 residues. The trim removed 4 bases at V and 3 bases at J, leaving 7 bases unmatched. Looked up from germline, CDR1 is SGDLS and CDR2 is YYNGEE. The CDR3 protein is CASSPGTSGFTDTQYF. CDR3 nucleotides: TGTGCCAGCAGCCCCGGGACTAGCGGTTTTACAGATACGCAGTATTTT.

The gene calls are TRBV4-1 and TRBJ1-1, with 7 bases fitting TRBD1. The trim removed 6 bases at V and 5 bases at J, leaving 6 bases unmatched. CDR3 length equals 13 residues. Germline V gene lookup returns CDR1 MGHRA and CDR2 YSYEKL. The CDR3 region is CASRPTGRTEAFF. Here the CDR3 DNA reads TGCGCCAGCAGACCGACAGGGAGGACTGAAGCTTTCTTT.

This chain links TRBV27 with TRBJ1-1; a weak D match, TRBD1 (6 bases). The germline CDR1 and CDR2 sequences are MNHEY and SMNVEV (reference sequence). This CDR3 comprises 13 residues. Between the trimmed V and J ends, which lost 7 bases and 1 base, there was a span of 10 bases. The CDR3 DNA sequence: TGTGCCAGCATGCCAGGGGAGAACACTGAAGCTTTCTTT. As protein: CASMPGENTEAFF.

V gene TRBV2 combines with J gene TRBJ1-5, with D maybe TRBD1 (6 bases). Germline V gene sequence: CDR1 SNHLY, CDR2 FYNNEI. The CDR3 loop spans 14 amino acids. The germline V and J ends were trimmed by 3 bases and 7 bases, with 13 bases remaining between them. The CDR3 coding sequence is TGTGCCAGCAGTGATTCGGGGGGCGGACAGCCCCAGCATTTT. Protein: CASSDSGGGQPQHF.

The chain links TRBV2 to TRBJ1-2; no firm D call. Germline-derived CDR1 and CDR2 are SNHLY and FYNNEI. V was cut by 8 bases and J by 5 bases, with 15 bases left in between. The CDR3 covers 13 residues. The CDR3: CASDPPIGYGYTF. DNA of the CDR3: TGTGCCAGCGATCCGCCTATCGGGTATGGCTACACCTTC.

The rearrangement links TRBV19 to TRBJ1-6; TRBD1 matches at 7 bases. The germline V gene has CDR1 LNHDA and CDR2 SQIVND (reference sequence). This CDR3 is built from 14 residues. The J segment lost 9 bases and the V segment lost 1 base, leaving 3 bases of the junction unmatched. CDR3 residues: CASSIGTGFSPLHF. CDR3 nucleotide sequence: TGTGCCAGTAGTATAGGGACAGGATTTTCACCCCTCCACTTT.

The CDR3: CASSQSGHSYNEQFF. Here the CDR3 DNA reads TGCGCCAGCAGTCAATCGGGACACTCGTACAATGAGCAGTTCTTC. The chain links TRBV23-1 to TRBJ2-1, with a weak D call TRBD1 (6 bases). TRBV23-1 qualifies as an ORF whose function is uncertain. Trimming took 0 bases from V and 4 from J, leaving 10 bases between them. The length of the CDR3 is 15 residues.

A note on this clone: Distinct nucleotide sequences in the sample also encode this CDR3. The rearrangement uses TRBV30 and TRBJ2-7; D unclear. Trimming took off 0 bases at V and 3 bases at J, with 6 bases between the two ends. The CDR3 extends over 12 amino acids. The V gene's germline CDR1 is GTSNPN and CDR2 SVGIG (reference sequence). CDR3 nucleotide sequence: TGTGCCTGGAGTGTATCGGTCTACGAGCAGTACTTC. Its protein product is CAWSVSVYEQYF.

The table lists this clone with a few counts. The CDR3 DNA sequence: TGTGCCAGCAGCGAGGGAGGGGGGTATCAGCCCCAGCATTTT. This sequence encodes CASSEGGGYQPQHF. This rearrangement joins TRBV9 to TRBJ1-5; D is perhaps TRBD1 (6 bases). V lost 3 bases and J lost 5, with 12 bases in between. This CDR3 spans 14 amino acids. Germline CDR1 is SGDLS and CDR2 is YYNGEE. Full variable domain (remainder filled in from reference TRBV9 and TRBJ1-5): DSGVTQTPKHLITATGQRVTLRCSPRSGDLSVYWYQQSLDQGLQFLIQYYNGEERAKGNILERFSAQQFPDLHSELNLSSLELGDSALYFCASSEGGGYQPQHFGDGTRLSIL.

The rearrangement uses TRBV28 and TRBJ2-1; possible D gene TRBD2, 6 bases. CDR3 length: 16 residues. The V end was cut by 4 bases, the J end by 3 bases, with 16 bases between. Germline CDR1 is MDHEN and CDR2 is SYDVKM. CDR3 bases: TGTGCCAGCAGTTCGGTCCGGGGACTCTTCTACAATGAGCAGTTCTTC. Residues: CASSSVRGLFYNEQFF.

There are a few counts of this clone. The rearrangement uses TRBV4-2 and TRBJ1-1, with D perhaps matching TRBD1 (5 bases). The CDR3 length is 13 residues. Trimming pared 3 bases from V and 3 bases from J, leaving 8 bases between. Germline V CDR1 and CDR2: LGHNA, YNFKEQ. In DNA, the CDR3 is TGTGCCAGCAGCCAGGTCAGGGACACTGAAGCTTTCTTT. It specifies CASSQVRDTEAFF.

In this sample, this clone turned up a few times. The J gene is TRBJ1-5, the V gene TRBV7-8; a possible D gene is TRBD1 (5 bases). Germline CDR1 is SGHVS and CDR2 is FQNEAQ. The CDR3 runs to 17 residues. V was cut by 6 bases and J by 0 bases, with 18 bases left in between. This CDR3 reads CASSGGTAIHSNQPQHF. The CDR3 coding sequence is TGTGCCAGCAGTGGAGGGACGGCGATTCATAGCAATCAGCCCCAGCATTTT.

This rearrangement joins TRBV30 to TRBJ1-1; 7 positions match TRBD1. J was trimmed by 1 base and V by 4 bases; bases with no gene match: 12. The germline gives CDR1 GTSNPN, CDR2 SVGIG (reference sequence). The CDR3 spans 16 residues. As DNA, the CDR3 is TGTGCCTGGACAGGGGGGGTTCCATATTCGAACACTGAAGCTTTCTTT. Translating gives CAWTGGVPYSNTEAFF.

V usage is TRBV6-5 and J usage is TRBJ2-7, with TRBD1 matching 7 bases. The CDR3 totals 12 residues. Germline V gives CDR1 MNHEY, CDR2 SVGAGI. After removal of 6 bases from V and 5 bases from J, the junction contained 4 bases not matched to a gene. CDR3 DNA: TGTGCCAGCAGCTCGGGACAGAACGAGCAGTACTTC. It codes for CASSSGQNEQYF.

The J gene is TRBJ2-1, the V gene TRBV7-9; 7 nucleotides line up with TRBD1. With V trimmed by 5 bases and J by 0 bases, 10 bases remained unmatched. Germline CDR1 reads SEHNR; CDR2 reads FQNEAQ (reference sequence). The CDR3 has 17 amino acids. CDR3 sequence (DNA): TGTGCCAGCAGCCCTGGGACAGAGGGGAGCTCCTACAATGAGCAGTTCTTC. Translating it yields CASSPGTEGSSYNEQFF.